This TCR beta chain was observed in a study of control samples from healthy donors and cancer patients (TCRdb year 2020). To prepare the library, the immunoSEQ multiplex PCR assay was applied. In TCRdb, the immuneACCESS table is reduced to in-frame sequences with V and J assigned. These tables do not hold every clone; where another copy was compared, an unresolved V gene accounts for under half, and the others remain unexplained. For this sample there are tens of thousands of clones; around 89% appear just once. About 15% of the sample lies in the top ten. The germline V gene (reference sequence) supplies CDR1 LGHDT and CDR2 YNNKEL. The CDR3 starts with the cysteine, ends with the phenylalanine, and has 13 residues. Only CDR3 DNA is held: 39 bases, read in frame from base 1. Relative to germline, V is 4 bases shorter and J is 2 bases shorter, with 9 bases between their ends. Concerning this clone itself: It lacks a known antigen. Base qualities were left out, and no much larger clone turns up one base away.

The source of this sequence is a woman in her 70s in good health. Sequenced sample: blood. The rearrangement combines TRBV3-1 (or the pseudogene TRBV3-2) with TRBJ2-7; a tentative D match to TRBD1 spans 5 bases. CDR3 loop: CASSRQPAYEQYF. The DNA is TGTGCCAGCAGCCGACAGCCTGCCTACGAGCAGTACTTC.